Below, 26 T cell receptor beta chains from the same sample are listed, as sequenced in a study of T cells after yellow fever vaccination. Using its own MiXCR run on the 5' RACE reads, TCRdb lists one record per CDR3 protein. The data show approximately 550,000 distinct CDR3 sequences, with under 25% seen just once and 14% held by the top ten. The input for sequencing was PBMCs, taken 15 days after the yellow fever booster vaccination. These receptors all stem from a man aged 25 to 40 who received the YFV17D yellow fever vaccine.

Only a few counts were recorded for this clonotype. CDR3 coding DNA: TGTGCCACCCTCGTGGGATCTAGCGGGAGGGCCCGGGAGCAGTTCTTC. As protein: CATLVGSSGRAREQFF. This sequence joins TRBV6-2 or TRBV6-3 and TRBJ2-1, with 12 bases fitting TRBD2. Germline V CDR1 and CDR2: MNHEY, SVGEGT. The ends lost 10 bases at V and 10 bases at J; junction bases unmatched: 17. CDR3 size: 16 residues.

This chain links TRBV5-1 with TRBJ2-5; possible D gene TRBD1, 6 bases. Trimming cost V 4 bases and J 4 bases, with 11 bases left between them. Looked up from germline, CDR1 is SGHRS and CDR2 is YFSETQ. The CDR3 has 13 amino acids. The CDR3 nucleotides are TGCGCCAGCAGCCTGACAGGTCCAGAGACCCAGTACTTC. Amino acid sequence: CASSLTGPETQYF.

The gene calls are TRBV29-1 and TRBJ1-1; D gene unclear. The germline gives CDR1 SQVTM, CDR2 ANQGSEA. The CDR3 runs 12 residues. Trimming removed 1 base at V and 3 bases at J, with 6 bases between. CDR3 in DNA: TGCAGCGTTGAAGGGTCTGACACTGAAGCTTTCTTT. As protein: CSVEGSDTEAFF.

The chain couples TRBV10-3 to TRBJ2-1, with D possibly TRBD1 on 6 matching bases. From germline, CDR1 is ENHRY and CDR2 SYGVKD. Trimming took off 10 bases at V and 0 bases at J, with 13 bases between the two ends. This CDR3 contains 14 residues. For the CDR3, the DNA is TGTGCCAGTGAAGACAGGAGCTCCTACAATGAGCAGTTCTTC. Encoded protein: CASEDRSSYNEQFF.

The V call is TRBV4-3, the J call TRBJ1-6; no clear D gene. V was shortened by 0 bases and J by 3 bases, with 18 bases between the two germline ends. CDR1 is LGHNA and CDR2 is YSLEER in the germline V gene. The CDR3 sequence is 19 residues long. CDR3 coding DNA: TGCGCCAGCAGCCAAGAACTTGCGGTTGGGCAAAACTATAATTCACCCCTCCACTTT. Translated, it gives CASSQELAVGQNYNSPLHF.

This chain joins TRBV20-1 and TRBJ2-3, with 8 bases identical to TRBD1. Germline V gene data show CDR1 as DFQATT and CDR2 as SNEGSKA (reference sequence). The CDR3 is made up of 13 amino acids. Trimming cost V 5 bases and J 5 bases; bases outside gene matches: 6. This CDR3 reads CSAVGQEVDTQYF. CDR3 coding DNA: TGCAGTGCTGTGGGACAGGAGGTAGATACGCAGTATTTT.

The chain links TRBV18 to TRBJ2-1; maybe TRBD2 (6 bases). CDR1 KGHSH and CDR2 LQKENI come from the germline V gene. The CDR3 consists of 16 residues. Trimming cost V 6 bases and J 1 base, with 16 bases left between them. CDR3 coding DNA: TGTGCCAGCTCCCCATGGGCGGGGCAGTCCTACAATGAGCAGTTCTTC. Its translation: CASSPWAGQSYNEQFF.

The V call is TRBV20-1, the J call TRBJ2-3, with TRBD2 matching over 7 bases. The CDR3 runs 14 residues. Unmatched junction bases numbered 3, after V lost 1 base and J lost 2 bases. Germline lookup yields CDR1 DFQATT and CDR2 SNEGSKA (reference sequence). Here the CDR3 reads CSARVSGVTDTQYF. The CDR3 DNA follows: TGCAGTGCTAGAGTGAGCGGGGTCACAGATACGCAGTATTTT.

V gene TRBV6-2 or TRBV6-3 combines with J gene TRBJ2-7; D call uncertain. The ends were cut back, 6 bases at V and 3 bases at J, with 15 bases in the middle. This CDR3 has 14 residues. In germline, CDR1 is MNHEY, CDR2 SVGEGT. Here the CDR3 DNA reads TGTGCCAGCAGCCAACGAGGCAACATCTACGAGCAGTACTTC. Residues: CASSQRGNIYEQYF.

This clonotype has more than one count but fewer than ten. The rearrangement uses TRBV5-4 and TRBJ2-3; possibly TRBD1 or TRBD2 for D (5 bases each). This CDR3 spans 16 amino acids. V lost 4 bases and J 4 bases, leaving 19 bases between the germline ends. The germline V gene encodes CDR1 SGHNT and CDR2 YYREEE (reference sequence). CDR3 region: CASSPKAGQGPDTQYF. The CDR3 DNA reads as TGTGCCAGCAGCCCCAAAGCTGGGCAGGGACCAGATACGCAGTATTTT.

Only a few counts were recorded for this clonotype. This chain joins TRBV20-1 and TRBJ2-2; 8 nucleotides agree with TRBD1. V shed 5 bases, J shed 5 bases, and the junction held 10 bases outside the gene matches. Germline V gene data show CDR1 as DFQATT and CDR2 as SNEGSKA (reference sequence). The CDR3 contains 15 residues. CDR3: CSAVGNRGNTGELFF. The CDR3 DNA follows: TGCAGTGCTGTGGGGAACAGGGGGAATACCGGGGAGCTGTTTTTT.

The chain employs TRBV25-1 and TRBJ2-3, with TRBD2 matching 8 bases. The CDR3 totals 15 residues. Germline lookup yields CDR1 MGHDK and CDR2 SYGVNS. V shed 2 bases, J shed 4 bases, and the junction held 5 bases outside the gene matches. The CDR3 sequence is CASSEIAGTADTQYF. The CDR3, as DNA: TGTGCCAGCAGTGAAATAGCGGGAACGGCAGATACGCAGTATTTT. Variable domain in full (rest from reference TRBV25-1 and TRBJ2-3): EADIYQTPRYLVIGTGKKITLECSQTMGHDKMYWYQQDPGMELHLIHYSYGVNSTEKGDLSSESTVSRIRTEHFPLTLESARPSHTSQYLCASSEIAGTADTQYFGPGTRLTVL.

This clonotype was found a few times. The gene calls are TRBV5-6 and TRBJ2-4; either TRBD1 or TRBD2 may fit D (5 bases each). CDR3 size: 17 residues. CDR1 is SGHDT and CDR2 is YYEEEE in the germline V gene. Trimming left V 0 bases short and J 4 bases short, with 17 bases between. The CDR3 DNA sequence: TGTGCCAGCAGCTTGGGGGGACGACCCATGGAAAAAAACATTCAGTACTTC. This encodes CASSLGGRPMEKNIQYF.

The chain is built from TRBV20-1 and TRBJ2-2, with 11 bases fitting TRBD2. Germline-derived CDR1 and CDR2 are DFQATT and SNEGSKA (reference sequence). The CDR3 has 16 amino acids. The V gene end was trimmed by 3 bases and the J gene end by 3 bases; junction bases not matched to a gene: 6. CDR3 coding DNA: TGCAGTGCTAGGGTAGCGGGAGGGCCGGACACCGGGGAGCTGTTTTTT. Protein sequence: CSARVAGGPDTGELFF.

The V and J genes are TRBV7-9 and TRBJ2-1; weak D call: TRBD1 (6 bases). This CDR3 comprises 16 residues. The V gene lost 1 base and the J gene lost 0 bases, with 10 bases spanning the gap. Germline V gene data show CDR1 as SEHNR and CDR2 as FQNEAQ (reference sequence). The CDR3 nucleotides read TGTGCCAGCAGCTTAGACTACAGGGTCTCCTACAATGAGCAGTTCTTC. Translation: CASSLDYRVSYNEQFF.

About this clonotype itself: This may come from a read error, since a much larger clone is one base off. The CDR3 nucleotides are TGCAGTGCTTCGACTAGCGGGAGTTATAATGAGCAGTTCTTC. Translated, it gives CSASTSGSYNEQFF. The V and J genes are TRBV20-1 and TRBJ2-1; 12 bases are a match to TRBD2. The CDR3 totals 14 residues. J lost 7 bases, V lost 5 bases, and 6 bases had no gene match. CDR1 is DFQATT and CDR2 is SNEGSKA in the germline V gene (reference sequence).

At least ten counts were recorded for this clonotype. The rearrangement links TRBV19 to TRBJ2-1; D is unresolved. Trimming removed 5 bases from V and 8 bases from J, with 10 bases in between. The CDR3 is 12 amino acids. Germline V gives CDR1 LNHDA, CDR2 SQIVND (reference sequence). The CDR3 sequence: CASSAYRDEQFF. CDR3 in DNA: TGTGCCAGTAGTGCGTATAGGGATGAGCAGTTCTTC.

This clonotype turned up a few times. The chain carries TRBV3-1 and TRBJ1-2; TRBD1 agrees at 8 bases. This CDR3 is built from 11 residues. Germline values: CDR1 LGHDT, CDR2 YNNKEL (reference sequence). Trimming cost V 6 bases and J 10 bases; bases outside gene matches: 4. The DNA of the CDR3 is TGTGCCAGCAGTCAGACAGGGGACTACACCTTC. Translation gives CASSQTGDYTF.

The rearrangement joins TRBV7-2 to TRBJ2-3; 12 bases map to TRBD2. This CDR3 comprises 16 residues. Per the germline V gene, CDR1 is SGHTA and CDR2 is FQGNSA. V lost 4 bases and J lost 5; bases outside the gene matches: 7. Written as DNA, the CDR3 is TGTGCCAGCAGCTCCTCTAGCGGGAGGGCCGTAGATACGCAGTATTTT. This sequence encodes CASSSSSGRAVDTQYF.

This chain links TRBV19 with TRBJ1-3; perhaps TRBD1 as D (6 bases). Per germline, CDR1 LNHDA and CDR2 SQIVND (reference sequence). Trimming removed 8 bases from V and 0 bases from J, with 14 bases in between. This CDR3 has 15 residues. CDR3 in DNA: TGTGCCAGTGGAAACAGGGAGCTCTCTGGAAACACCATATATTTT. This codes for CASGNRELSGNTIYF.

The chain joins TRBV7-2 to TRBJ2-7; TRBD2 matches 8 bases. Losses at the gene ends were 1 base for V and 5 bases for J; bases not matched to a gene: 1. Germline CDR1 is SGHTA and CDR2 is FQGNSA. The CDR3 runs 13 residues. DNA of the CDR3: TGTGCCAGCAGCTTAGAAGCGGGAGACGAGCAGTACTTC. It specifies CASSLEAGDEQYF.

In regard to this clonotype: One junction end does not reproduce the germline sequence, and a read error may be involved. V and J are TRBV5-1 and TRBJ2-5; 8 positions agree with TRBD2. This CDR3 spans 16 amino acids. Germline CDR1 SGHRS, CDR2 YFSETQ. The CDR3 DNA reads as TGCACCAGCAGCTTCGGGCTAGCGGGTCACCAAGAGACCCAGTACTTC. Amino acid sequence: CTSSFGLAGHQETQYF.

This clonotype occurred a few times. This sequence joins TRBV7-8 and TRBJ2-7; perhaps TRBD2 as D (6 bases). Per the germline V gene, CDR1 is SGHVS and CDR2 is FQNEAQ. Trimming took off 2 bases at V and 4 bases at J, with 24 bases between the two ends. This CDR3 is built from 18 residues. Here the CDR3 reads CASSLRSYAGTIGYEQYF. The CDR3 DNA sequence: TGTGCCAGCAGCTTAAGAAGTTACGCGGGAACTATAGGGTACGAGCAGTACTTC.

V is TRBV20-1 and J is TRBJ2-1; possibly TRBD2 for D (6 bases). There are 13 residues in the CDR3. Per germline, CDR1 DFQATT and CDR2 SNEGSKA (reference sequence). V was pared by 0 bases and J by 9 bases, with 12 bases between. Written as DNA, the CDR3 is TGCAGTGCTAGAGAAACGGGAGTCTTTGAGCAGTTCTTC. Translation gives CSARETGVFEQFF.

The CDR3 spells CASSVVPAETQYF. The CDR3 nucleotides read TGTGCCAGCAGCGTAGTACCAGCAGAGACCCAGTACTTC. This rearrangement joins TRBV9 to TRBJ2-5, with D hard to call. The ends were cut back, 0 bases at V and 4 bases at J, with 7 bases in the middle. This CDR3 contains 13 residues. Germline CDR1 SGDLS, CDR2 YYNGEE. The entire variable domain, with the rest obtained from reference TRBV9 and TRBJ2-5, is as follows: DSGVTQTPKHLITATGQRVTLRCSPRSGDLSVYWYQQSLDQGLQFLIQYYNGEERAKGNILERFSAQQFPDLHSELNLSSLELGDSALYFCASSVVPAETQYFGPGTRLLVL.

A few counts support this clonotype. This chain connects TRBV19 to TRBJ2-7; a possible D gene is TRBD1 (6 bases). Trimming pared 5 bases from V and 5 bases from J, leaving 16 bases between. The CDR3 runs 14 residues. CDR1 and CDR2 from the germline V gene are LNHDA and SQIVND (reference sequence). CDR3 sequence (DNA): TGTGCCAGTAGTTACCAGGGGAATTGGGACGAGCAGTACTTC. Amino acid sequence: CASSYQGNWDEQYF.